This T cell receptor (beta chain) is from a study of molecular identifiers for immune sequencing clone quantification. Study details: Replicate RNA came from 20,000 or 100,000 naive CD8 cells and was split five ways, and four parts were sequenced.

This clonotype has a handful of counts. TCRdb independently ran MiXCR on the PCR reads; one entry per CDR3 protein. The data contain hundreds of thousands of distinct CDR3 sequences, about 25% of them seen just once; the ten biggest clones take up 0.7% to 0.95%. This CDR3 spans 12 amino acids. Trimming left V 7 bases short and J 3 bases short, with 7 bases between. Germline CDR1 reads SGHRS; CDR2 reads YFSETQ. Sequencing used naive CD8+ T cells from blood, with Jurkat cell RNA spiked in. As to subset: FACS-sorted CD8+CD4-CCR7+CD45RA+ naive T cells. The chain couples TRBV5-1 to TRBJ2-2, with unresolved D. The sequence came from a human donor in good health. Some libraries in this study had Jurkat cell RNA spiked in. CDR3 protein: CASPSDTGELFF. The CDR3 coding sequence is TGCGCCAGCCCATCGGACACCGGGGAGCTGTTTTTT.